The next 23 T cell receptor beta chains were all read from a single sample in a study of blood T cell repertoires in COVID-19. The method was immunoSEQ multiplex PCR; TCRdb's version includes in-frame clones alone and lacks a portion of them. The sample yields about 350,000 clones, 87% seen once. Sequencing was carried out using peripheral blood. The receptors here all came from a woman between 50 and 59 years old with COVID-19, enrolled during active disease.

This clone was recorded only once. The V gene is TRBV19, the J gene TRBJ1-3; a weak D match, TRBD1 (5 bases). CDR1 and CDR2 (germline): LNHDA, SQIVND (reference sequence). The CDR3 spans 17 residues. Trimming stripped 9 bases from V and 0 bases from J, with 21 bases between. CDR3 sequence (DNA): TGTGCCAGCACGGGGGGTGAGGGAGCCTTCTCTGGAAACACCATATATTTT. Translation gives CASTGGEGAFSGNTIYF.

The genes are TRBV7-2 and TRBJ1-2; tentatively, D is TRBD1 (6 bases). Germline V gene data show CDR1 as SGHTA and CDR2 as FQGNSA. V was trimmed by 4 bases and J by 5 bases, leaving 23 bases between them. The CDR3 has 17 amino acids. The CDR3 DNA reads TGTGCCAGCAGCTCCGCAGTCGTCACAGGGAAGTGGTATGGCTACACCTTC. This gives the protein CASSSAVVTGKWYGYTF.

The CDR3 sequence is CATSRDKSLRNTGELFF. The CDR3 DNA sequence: TGTGCCACCAGCAGAGATAAAAGTTTGCGAAACACCGGGGAGCTGTTTTTT. The chain couples TRBV15 to TRBJ2-2; D gene uncertain. With 0 bases removed from V and 2 bases from J, the gap between germline ends came to 13 bases. The CDR3 has 17 amino acids. Germline V lookup: CDR1 LNHNV, CDR2 YYDKDF (reference sequence).

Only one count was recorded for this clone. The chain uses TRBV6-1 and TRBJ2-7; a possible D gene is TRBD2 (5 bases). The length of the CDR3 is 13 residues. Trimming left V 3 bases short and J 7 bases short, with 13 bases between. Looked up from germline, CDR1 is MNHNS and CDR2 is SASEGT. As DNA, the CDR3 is TGTGCCAGCAGTGACGGGATGTTCGGTGAGCAGTACTTC. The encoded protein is CASSDGMFGEQYF.

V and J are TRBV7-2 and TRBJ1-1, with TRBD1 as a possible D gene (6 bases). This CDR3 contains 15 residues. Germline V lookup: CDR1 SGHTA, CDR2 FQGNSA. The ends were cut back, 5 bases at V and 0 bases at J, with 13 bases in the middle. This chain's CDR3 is CASSIRQDLNTEAFF. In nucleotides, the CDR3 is TGTGCCAGCAGCATAAGACAGGACTTGAACACTGAAGCTTTCTTT.

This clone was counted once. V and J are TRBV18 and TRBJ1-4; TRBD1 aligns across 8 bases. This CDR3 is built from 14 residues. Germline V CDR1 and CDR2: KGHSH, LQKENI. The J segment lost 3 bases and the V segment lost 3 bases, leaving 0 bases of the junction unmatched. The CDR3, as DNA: TGTGCCAGCTCACCGACAGGGGCTAATGAAAAACTGTTTTTT. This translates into CASSPTGANEKLFF.

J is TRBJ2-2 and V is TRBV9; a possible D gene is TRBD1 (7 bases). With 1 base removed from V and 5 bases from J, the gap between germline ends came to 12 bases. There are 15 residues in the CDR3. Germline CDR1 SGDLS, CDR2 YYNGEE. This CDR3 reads CASSVSAGGTGELFF. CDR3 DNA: TGTGCCAGCAGCGTATCGGCAGGGGGGACCGGGGAGCTGTTTTTT.

The CDR3: CASSFRQSGTEAFF. CDR3 nucleotide sequence: TGTGCCAGCAGTTTCCGACAATCAGGAACTGAAGCTTTCTTT. The chain joins TRBV6-5 to TRBJ1-1; no firm D call. Looked up from germline, CDR1 is MNHEY and CDR2 is SVGAGI. Trimming shortened V by 4 bases and J by 5 bases, and 14 bases separated the two germline ends. The CDR3 length is 14 residues.

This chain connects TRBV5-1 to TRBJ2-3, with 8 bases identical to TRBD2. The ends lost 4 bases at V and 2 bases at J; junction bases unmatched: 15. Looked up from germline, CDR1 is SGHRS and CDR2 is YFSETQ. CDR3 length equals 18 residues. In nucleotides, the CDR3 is TGCGCCAGCAGCCGTGGGAACCGATTAGCGGGGTACACAGATACGCAGTATTTT. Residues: CASSRGNRLAGYTDTQYF.

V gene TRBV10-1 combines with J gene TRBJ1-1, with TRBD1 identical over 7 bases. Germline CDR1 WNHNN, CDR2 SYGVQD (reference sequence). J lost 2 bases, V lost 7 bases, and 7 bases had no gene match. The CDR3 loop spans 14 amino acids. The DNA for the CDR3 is TGCGCCAGCACTGACACAGGGGCAAACACTGAAGCTTTCTTT. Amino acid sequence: CASTDTGANTEAFF.

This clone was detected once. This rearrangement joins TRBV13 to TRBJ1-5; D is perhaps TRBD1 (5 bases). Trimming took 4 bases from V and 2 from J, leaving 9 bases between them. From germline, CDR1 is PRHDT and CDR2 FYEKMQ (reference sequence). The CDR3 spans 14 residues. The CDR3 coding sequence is TGTGCCAGCAGCTCCTCGACAGGCAATCAGCCCCAGCATTTT. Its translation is CASSSSTGNQPQHF.

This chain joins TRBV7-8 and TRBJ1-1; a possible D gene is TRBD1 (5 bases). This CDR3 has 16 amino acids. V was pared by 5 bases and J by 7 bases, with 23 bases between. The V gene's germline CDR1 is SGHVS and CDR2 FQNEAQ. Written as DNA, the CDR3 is TGTGCCAGCAGCACAGGAGCAGGGTTCGGTCAGGTTGAAGCTTTCTTT. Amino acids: CASSTGAGFGQVEAFF.

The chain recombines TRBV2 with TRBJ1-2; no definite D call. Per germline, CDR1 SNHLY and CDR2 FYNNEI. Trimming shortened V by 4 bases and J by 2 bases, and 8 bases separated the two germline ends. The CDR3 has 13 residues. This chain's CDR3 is CASSGPGNYGYTF. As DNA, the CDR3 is TGTGCCAGCAGTGGGCCCGGGAACTATGGCTACACCTTC.

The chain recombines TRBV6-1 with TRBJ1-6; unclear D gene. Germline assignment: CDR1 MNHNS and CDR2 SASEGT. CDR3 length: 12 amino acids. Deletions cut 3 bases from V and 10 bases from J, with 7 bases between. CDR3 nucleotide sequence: TGTGCCAGCAGTGACGGGATATCACCCCTCCACTTT. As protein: CASSDGISPLHF.

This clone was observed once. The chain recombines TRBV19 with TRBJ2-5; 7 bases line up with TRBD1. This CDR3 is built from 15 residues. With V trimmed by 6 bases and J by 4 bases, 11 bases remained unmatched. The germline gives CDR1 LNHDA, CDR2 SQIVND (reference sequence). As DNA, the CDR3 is TGTGCCAGTAGACTCAGGGGGAGATCCCCAGAGACCCAGTACTTC. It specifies CASRLRGRSPETQYF.

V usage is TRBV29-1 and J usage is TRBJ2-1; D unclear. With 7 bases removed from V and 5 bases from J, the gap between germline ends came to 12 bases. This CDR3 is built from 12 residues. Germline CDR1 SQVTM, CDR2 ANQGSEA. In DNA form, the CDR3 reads TGCAGCGCCGGGTCCGCGGACAATGAGCAGTTCTTC. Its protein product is CSAGSADNEQFF.

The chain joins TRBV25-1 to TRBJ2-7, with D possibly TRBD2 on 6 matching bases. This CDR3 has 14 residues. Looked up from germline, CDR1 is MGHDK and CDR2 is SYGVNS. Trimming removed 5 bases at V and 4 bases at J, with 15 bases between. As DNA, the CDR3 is TGTGCCAGCAGTCCCGCGGGGAGACGGTACGAGCAGTACTTC. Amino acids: CASSPAGRRYEQYF.

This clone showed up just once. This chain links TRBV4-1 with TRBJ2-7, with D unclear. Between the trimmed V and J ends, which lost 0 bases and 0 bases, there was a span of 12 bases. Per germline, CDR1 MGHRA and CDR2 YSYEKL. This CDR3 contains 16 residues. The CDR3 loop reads CASSQDQAELSYEQYF. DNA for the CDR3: TGCGCCAGCAGCCAAGATCAGGCAGAACTCTCCTACGAGCAGTACTTC.

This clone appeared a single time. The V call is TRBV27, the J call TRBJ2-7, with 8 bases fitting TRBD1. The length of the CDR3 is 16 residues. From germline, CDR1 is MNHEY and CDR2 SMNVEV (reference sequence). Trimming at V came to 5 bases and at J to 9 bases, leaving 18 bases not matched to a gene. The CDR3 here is CASSMIGGPGQDGQYF. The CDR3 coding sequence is TGTGCCAGCAGTATGATTGGGGGTCCGGGACAGGACGGGCAGTACTTC.

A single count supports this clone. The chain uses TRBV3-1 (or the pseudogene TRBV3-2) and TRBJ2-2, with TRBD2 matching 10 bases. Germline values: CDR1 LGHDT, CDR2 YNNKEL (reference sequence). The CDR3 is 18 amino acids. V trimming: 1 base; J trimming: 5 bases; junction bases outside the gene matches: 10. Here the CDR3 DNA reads TGTGCCAGCAGCCAAGTGAGCGGGAGGGCTCTGGGAACCGGGGAGCTGTTTTTT. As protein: CASSQVSGRALGTGELFF.

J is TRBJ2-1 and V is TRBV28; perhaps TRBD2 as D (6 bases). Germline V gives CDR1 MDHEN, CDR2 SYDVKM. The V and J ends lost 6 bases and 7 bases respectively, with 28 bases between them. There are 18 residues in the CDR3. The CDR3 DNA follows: TGTGCCAGCAGAAGTTTCCCCAAGACGGGACTCCTTAGAAATGAGCAGTTCTTC. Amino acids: CASRSFPKTGLLRNEQFF.

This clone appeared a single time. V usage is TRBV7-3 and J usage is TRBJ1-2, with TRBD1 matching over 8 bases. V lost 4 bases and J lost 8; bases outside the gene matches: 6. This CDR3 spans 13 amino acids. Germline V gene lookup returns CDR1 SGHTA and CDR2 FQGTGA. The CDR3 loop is CASSSTGGRGYTF. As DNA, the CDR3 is TGTGCCAGCAGCTCCACAGGGGGACGAGGCTACACCTTC.

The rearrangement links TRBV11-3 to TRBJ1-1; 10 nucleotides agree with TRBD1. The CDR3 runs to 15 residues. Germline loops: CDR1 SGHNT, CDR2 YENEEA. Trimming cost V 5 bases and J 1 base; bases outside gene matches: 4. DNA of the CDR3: TGTGCCAGCAGCCCCTGGACAGGGGGGAACACTGAAGCTTTCTTT. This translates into CASSPWTGGNTEAFF.